This T cell receptor (beta chain) is drawn from a study of response to subunit inactivated influenza vaccine. Each CDR3 protein gets one entry after TCRdb re-called the RT-PCR reads with MiXCR. The sample lists 500,000 to 750,000 distinct CDR3 sequences, around 13% occurring once. Findings of the study overall: New T cells are recruited in small numbers by each seasonal influenza vaccination, according to the authors' suggestion.

Germline values: CDR1 SQVTM, CDR2 ANQGSEA. CDR3 length: 13 amino acids. The V end was cut by 5 bases, the J end by 4 bases, with 15 bases between. This clonotype turned up a few times. Antigen unknown. The rearrangement uses TRBV29-1 and TRBJ2-7; D may be TRBD1 (6 bases). The source material was PBMCs from blood, sampled 12 days after vaccination. This TCR came from a man between 45 and 60 years old who received an inactivated influenza vaccine. The CDR3 sequence: CSVIAMTGYEQYF. For the CDR3, the DNA is TGCAGCGTTATTGCTATGACAGGATACGAGCAGTACTTC.